The 27 T cell receptor beta chains below were found in one sample sequenced in a study of T cell repertoires in cytomegalovirus infection. What these receptors recognize is not known. MiXCR, run by TCRdb on the reads, gives a single entry per CDR3 protein. The data show about 770,000 distinct CDR3 sequences, around 29% seen once. The sample here was cultured CD8+ T cells from PBMCs, taken from culture after CMV antigen stimulation. The source is a human donor in good health (CMV status not recorded). Some clones in this sample may be carry-over from other donors' samples.

The chain is built from TRBV12-3 or TRBV12-4 and TRBJ2-3; 8 bases match TRBD2. Trimming cost V 3 bases and J 3 bases; bases outside gene matches: 8. The CDR3 is 16 residues long. CDR3 residues: CASSLGIAGSTDTQYF. The CDR3 bases are TGTGCCAGCAGTTTGGGAATAGCGGGAAGTACAGATACGCAGTATTTT.

This clonotype has just a few counts. The chain is built from TRBV10-3 and TRBJ2-6; D possibly corresponds to TRBD1 (6 bases). Germline V gene lookup returns CDR1 ENHRY and CDR2 SYGVKD. Trimming left V 1 base short and J 0 bases short, with 10 bases between. This CDR3 has 17 amino acids. The CDR3 region has the DNA TGTGCCATCAGTGAGTACAGGGTGAACTCTGGGGCCAACGTCCTGACTTTC. Translating it yields CAISEYRVNSGANVLTF.

Ten or more counts support this clonotype. This sequence joins TRBV7-2 and TRBJ2-7, with TRBD1 identical over 8 bases. CDR1 and CDR2 (germline): SGHTA, FQGNSA. CDR3 size: 13 residues. V lost 5 bases, J lost 6 bases, and 6 bases stayed unmatched. The CDR3 loop is CASSPDRGGEQYV. In nucleotides, the CDR3 is TGTGCCAGCAGCCCCGACAGGGGAGGCGAGCAGTACGTC.

V is TRBV15 and J is TRBJ2-1, with D perhaps given as TRBD1 or TRBD2 (5 bases each). V shed 0 bases and J shed 15 bases, with 18 bases lying between them. The germline CDR1 and CDR2 sequences are LNHNV and YYDKDF (reference sequence). The CDR3 is made up of 14 amino acids. The CDR3, as DNA: TGTGCCACCAGCAGAGAGAGGGACCTACTAACGGCGTTCTTC. This gives the protein CATSRERDLLTAFF.

This clonotype has just a few counts. The gene calls are TRBV28 and TRBJ2-5; D is uncertain. Trimming removed 6 bases from V and 5 bases from J, with 13 bases in between. The CDR3 length is 13 residues. The V gene's germline CDR1 is MDHEN and CDR2 SYDVKM. CDR3 nucleotide sequence: TGTGCCAGCAGCACACCTTCCAGGGAGACCCAGTACTTC. Amino acid sequence: CASSTPSRETQYF.

The rearrangement joins TRBV7-9 to TRBJ2-7; possible D gene TRBD1, 6 bases. V lost 4 bases, J lost 6 bases, and 16 bases lay in between. This CDR3 is 14 amino acids long. Germline CDR1 reads SEHNR; CDR2 reads FQNEAQ (reference sequence). The CDR3 DNA follows: TGTGCCAGCAGCTCACAGGGCGGGTTGGCCGAGCAGTACTTC. Amino acids: CASSSQGGLAEQYF.

The chain joins TRBV27 to TRBJ1-3, with D possibly matching TRBD1 (5 bases). The V gene's germline CDR1 is MNHEY and CDR2 SMNVEV (reference sequence). The CDR3 is made up of 14 amino acids. V lost 6 bases, J lost 2 bases, and 11 bases lay in between. The CDR3 sequence: CASSHRGTGNTIYF. CDR3 coding DNA: TGTGCCAGCAGCCATAGGGGAACTGGAAACACCATATATTTT.

This clonotype showed up just a few times. V is TRBV7-9 and J is TRBJ2-1, with D possibly matching TRBD1 (6 bases). CDR1 is SEHNR and CDR2 is FQNEAQ in the germline V gene (reference sequence). The CDR3 loop spans 15 amino acids. V lost 5 bases and J 2 bases, leaving 13 bases between the germline ends. The CDR3 protein is CASSPPGAAYNEQFF. CDR3 DNA sequence: TGTGCCAGCAGCCCTCCAGGGGCAGCCTACAATGAGCAGTTCTTC.

This clonotype was counted only a few times. The chain is built from TRBV27 and TRBJ2-1, with 7 bases that match TRBD2. The CDR3 spans 16 residues. Trimming removed 2 bases from V and 7 bases from J; junction bases left unmatched: 11. Germline CDR1 MNHEY, CDR2 SMNVEV (reference sequence). CDR3 amino acids: CASSLQVAGVENEQFF. CDR3 DNA sequence: TGTGCCAGCAGTTTACAGGTAGCGGGTGTTGAGAATGAGCAGTTCTTC.

V usage is TRBV12-3 or TRBV12-4 and J usage is TRBJ2-1; D unclear. V was pared by 5 bases and J by 8 bases, with 16 bases between. The length of the CDR3 is 14 residues. CDR3 bases: TGTGCCAGCAGTCCTCGGTCGTGGGTGGATGAGCAGTTCTTC. Translating it yields CASSPRSWVDEQFF.

This rearrangement joins TRBV19 to TRBJ1-6; D is undetermined. There are 15 residues in the CDR3. CDR1 is LNHDA, CDR2 SQIVND, per germline (reference sequence). Trimming cost V 3 bases and J 10 bases, with 16 bases left between them. CDR3 sequence reads: CASSISKRVGSPLHF. CDR3 nucleotide sequence: TGTGCCAGTAGTATCTCGAAAAGAGTAGGGTCACCCCTCCACTTT. The variable domain in full, completed from reference TRBV19 and TRBJ1-6, reads DGGITQSPKYLFRKEGQNVTLSCEQNLNHDAMYWYRQDPGQGLRLIYYSQIVNDFQKGDIAEGYSVSREKKESFPLTVTSAQKNPTAFYLCASSISKRVGSPLHFGNGTRLTVT.

This clonotype turned up a few times. V usage is TRBV6-1 and J usage is TRBJ2-2, with 7 bases that match TRBD1. This CDR3 is 13 amino acids long. V lost 10 bases and J lost 4; bases outside the gene matches: 6. CDR1 and CDR2 (germline): MNHNS, SASEGT. CDR3 coding DNA: TGTGCCATCCCGGGACAGTTCACCGGGGAGCTGTTTTTT. Amino acids: CAIPGQFTGELFF.

The CDR3, as DNA: TGTGCCAGCAGCTCTATGGGCGTCCCAGATACGCAGTATTTT. Amino acid sequence: CASSSMGVPDTQYF. The chain uses TRBV12-3 or TRBV12-4 and TRBJ2-3, with D hard to call. V lost 6 bases and J lost 4, with 14 bases in between. CDR3 length equals 14 residues.

The chain has TRBV27 and TRBJ1-2; D not resolved. Germline assignment: CDR1 MNHEY and CDR2 SMNVEV (reference sequence). The CDR3 is 12 residues long. V was clipped by 5 bases and J by 8 bases, with 12 bases between them. The CDR3 sequence: CASSGTAGGYTF. For the CDR3, the DNA is TGTGCCAGCAGTGGCACAGCGGGGGGCTACACCTTC.

This clonotype was counted only a few times. J is TRBJ1-1 and V is TRBV27; D might be TRBD1 (6 bases). This CDR3 region has 15 residues. Trimming shortened V by 2 bases and J by 4 bases, and 14 bases separated the two germline ends. Germline V lookup: CDR1 MNHEY, CDR2 SMNVEV (reference sequence). CDR3 residues: CASSLNQGGGTEAFF. The CDR3 DNA reads TGTGCCAGCAGTTTAAATCAGGGAGGGGGCACTGAAGCTTTCTTT.

Remarks on this clonotype: A much larger clone differs by one base, so this may be a read error. The chain is built from TRBV7-2 and TRBJ1-1, with D uncertain. The CDR3 has 12 residues. CDR1 is SGHTA, CDR2 FQGNSA, per germline. CDR3 loop: CVSSSATRDAFF. The CDR3 coding sequence is TGTGTCAGCAGTTCCGCAACCAGAGACGCTTTCTTT.

V usage is TRBV2 and J usage is TRBJ2-2, with D possibly TRBD2 on 5 matching bases. The CDR3 runs 14 residues. Germline CDR1 is SNHLY and CDR2 is FYNNEI. V gave up 4 bases and J gave up 4 bases, with 10 bases separating them. CDR3 sequence: CASSAPGVTGELFF. DNA for the CDR3: TGTGCCAGCAGTGCCCCCGGGGTCACCGGGGAGCTGTTTTTT.

There are many counts of this clonotype. The V gene is TRBV7-3, the J gene TRBJ2-5; D is ambiguous. The CDR3 is made up of 15 amino acids. Deletions cut 2 bases from V and 4 bases from J, with 14 bases between. The V gene's germline CDR1 is SGHTA and CDR2 FQGTGA. DNA for the CDR3: TGTGCCAGCAGCTTAGAGGCCGGGCTTACAGAGACCCAGTACTTC. This sequence encodes CASSLEAGLTETQYF.

This clonotype was seen once. V and J are TRBV4-1 and TRBJ1-2; D is unclear. Trimming shortened V by 0 bases and J by 1 base, and 6 bases separated the two germline ends. This CDR3 has 14 amino acids. Germline V gene sequence: CDR1 MGHRA, CDR2 YSYEKL. CDR3 region: CASSQEPDNYGYTF. CDR3 nucleotides: TGCGCCAGCAGCCAAGAGCCGGATAACTATGGCTACACCTTC.

This clonotype was seen more than once but under ten times. The V call is TRBV7-6, the J call TRBJ1-3, with 8 bases matching TRBD1. Per germline, CDR1 SGHVS and CDR2 FNYEAQ. The CDR3 has 17 amino acids. V gave up 1 base and J gave up 4 bases; unmatched junction bases: 9. CDR3 region: CASSLGTGKRLGNTIYF. CDR3 sequence (DNA): TGTGCCAGCAGCTTAGGGACAGGGAAGCGGCTGGGAAACACCATATATTTT.

V and J are TRBV11-2 and TRBJ2-1; D gene ambiguous. The ends were cut back, 7 bases at V and 8 bases at J, with 12 bases in the middle. CDR1 and CDR2 (germline): SGHAT, FQNNGV. The CDR3 spans 12 residues. The CDR3 bases are TGTGCCAGCACCCTCCCTGGGGATGAGCAGTTCTTC. It is translated as CASTLPGDEQFF. The full variable domain, in which reference TRBV11-2 and TRBJ2-1 provide the parts outside the CDR3, is EAGVAQSPRYKIIEKRQSVAFWCNPISGHATLYWYQQILGQGPKLLIQFQNNGVVDDSQLPKDRFSAERLKGVDSTLKIQPAKLEDSAVYLCASTLPGDEQFFGPGTRLTVL.

In its sample, this clonotype was seen many times. J is TRBJ2-7 and V is TRBV7-2, with 7 nucleotides matching TRBD1. Looked up from germline, CDR1 is SGHTA and CDR2 is FQGNSA. The CDR3 is 15 amino acids. The V segment lost 1 base and the J segment 1 base; nucleotides outside the gene matches: 4. CDR3 sequence reads: CASSLGGQPSYEQYF. The CDR3 bases are TGTGCCAGCAGCTTAGGGGGACAGCCGTCCTACGAGCAGTACTTC. Using reference TRBV7-2 and TRBJ2-7 for the parts outside the CDR3, the full variable domain is GAGVSQSPSNKVTEKGKDVELRCDPISGHTALYWYRQSLGQGLEFLIYFQGNSAPDKSGLPSDRFSAERTGGSVSTLTIQRTQQEDSAVYLCASSLGGQPSYEQYFGPGTRLTVT.

This chain links TRBV11-2 with TRBJ1-2; D not certain. The CDR3 covers 15 residues. CDR1 is SGHAT and CDR2 is FQNNGV in the germline V gene. The germline V and J ends were trimmed by 2 bases and 3 bases, with 13 bases remaining between them. This chain's CDR3 is CASSLKSPGYYGYTF. The DNA for the CDR3 is TGTGCCAGCAGCTTAAAAAGCCCGGGTTACTATGGCTACACCTTC. Based on the CDR3 plus reference TRBV11-2 and TRBJ1-2, the full variable domain is EAGVAQSPRYKIIEKRQSVAFWCNPISGHATLYWYQQILGQGPKLLIQFQNNGVVDDSQLPKDRFSAERLKGVDSTLKIQPAKLEDSAVYLCASSLKSPGYYGYTFGSGTRLTVV.

This clonotype was seen repeatedly, ten times or more. The chain is built from TRBV7-9 and TRBJ1-1; the match to TRBD1 covers 7 bases. The CDR3 has 15 amino acids. V was clipped by 5 bases and J by 1 base; unmatched bases: 7. Germline V lookup: CDR1 SEHNR, CDR2 FQNEAQ (reference sequence). DNA of the CDR3: TGTGCCAGCAGCCAGCACGACAGGGAGAACACTGAAGCTTTCTTT. Translated, it gives CASSQHDRENTEAFF.

The chain employs TRBV6-5 and TRBJ2-7; 11 bases match TRBD1. This CDR3 comprises 16 residues. Germline V lookup: CDR1 MNHEY, CDR2 SVGAGI. V was clipped by 5 bases and J by 0 bases; unmatched bases: 6. CDR3 loop: CASSQGQGAFSYEQYF. CDR3 DNA: TGTGCCAGCAGTCAAGGACAGGGGGCTTTCTCCTACGAGCAGTACTTC.

This clonotype appeared many times. The genes are TRBV2 and TRBJ2-2; 10 nucleotides line up with TRBD2. The trim removed 0 bases at V and 5 bases at J, leaving 3 bases unmatched. Germline V gene data show CDR1 as SNHLY and CDR2 as FYNNEI. The CDR3 runs to 16 residues. CDR3 coding DNA: TGTGCCAGCAGTGAAGCTAGCGGGGGGTGGACCGGGGAGCTGTTTTTT. Translated: CASSEASGGWTGELFF.

DNA of the CDR3: TGTGCCAGCAGTGATCTGGCTTCCTACGAGCAGTACTTC. It codes for CASSDLASYEQYF. The J gene is TRBJ2-7, the V gene TRBV6-1, with D unresolved. Trimming shortened V by 3 bases and J by 1 base, and 7 bases separated the two germline ends. Germline loops: CDR1 MNHNS, CDR2 SASEGT. This CDR3 is 13 amino acids long.